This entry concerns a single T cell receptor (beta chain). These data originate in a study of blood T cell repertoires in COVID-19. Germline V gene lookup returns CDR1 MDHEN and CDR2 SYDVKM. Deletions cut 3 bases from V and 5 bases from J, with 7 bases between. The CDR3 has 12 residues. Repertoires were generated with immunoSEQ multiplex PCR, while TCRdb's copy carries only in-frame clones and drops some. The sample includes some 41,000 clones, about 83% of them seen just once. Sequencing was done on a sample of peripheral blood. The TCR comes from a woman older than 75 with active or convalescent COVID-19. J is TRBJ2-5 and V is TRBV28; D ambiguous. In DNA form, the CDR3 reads TGTGCCAGCAGTTTCACCGAGGAGACCCAGTACTTC. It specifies CASSFTEETQYF.